This TCR beta chain was recorded in a study of vaccination and CD4 T cells after COVID-19. As for the study in general: Investigators took post-vaccine samples a median 72 days after dose two, within a range of 14 to 241. Cultures that served as controls received a CEFX pool, an HIV-1 Nef pool, or no peptide.

The Oncomine TCR Beta short-read assay was applied to DNA of cultured CD4+ T cells. Each CDR3 protein is one row after TCRdb ran MiXCR on the PCR reads. The data contain some 22,000 distinct CDR3 sequences, around two thirds of them seen just once; the ten biggest clones take up about 20%. The CDR3 is made up of 14 amino acids. Trimming removed 4 bases from V and 6 bases from J, with 15 bases in between. The germline V gene encodes CDR1 SGHRS and CDR2 YFSETQ. Sample treatment: approximately nine-day PBMC culture with coronavirus spike peptide pools or control peptides (ViraFEST assay). ViraFEST sequenced TCRs after peptide-pool expansion of antigen-specific T cells. Of note for this clonotype: Antigen unknown.

Sequencing used CD4+ T cells from blood, cultured in vitro, obtained after SARS-CoV-2 vaccination. This TCR came from a human donor who received a COVID-19 vaccine. The V gene is TRBV5-1, the J gene TRBJ2-3, with no clear D. The chain's CDR3 is CASSPMPGADTQYF. CDR3 bases: TGCGCCAGCAGCCCCATGCCAGGCGCTGATACGCAGTATTTT. Full variable domain (remainder filled in from reference TRBV5-1 and TRBJ2-3): KAGVTQTPRYLIKTRGQQVTLSCSPISGHRSVSWYQQTPGQGLQFLFEYFSETQRNKGNFPGRFSGRQFSNSRSEMNVSTLELGDSALYLCASSPMPGADTQYFGPGTRLTVL.